This T cell receptor (beta chain) was observed in a study of T cells in Graves' hyperthyroidism and ophthalmopathy (dated by TCRdb to about 2019). For the study in its entirety: Peripheral blood was sampled at the time of initial diagnosis, prior to any treatment. A discovery cohort of approximately 100 patients, about 44 with Graves' ophthalmopathy and fewer than 65 with stable Graves' hyperthyroidism, was used to find distinguishing TCR V-J signatures. An independent validation cohort of about 20 hyperthyroidism patients and 17 patients who later progressed to ophthalmopathy tested prospective prediction of ophthalmopathy. For training and testing, the 100 or so patients in the discovery cohort were randomly divided in a 7:3 ratio. In addition, the study compared T-cell repertoires in thyroid tissue and in blood from six Graves' hyperthyroidism patients. After sampling, hyperthyroidism patients received methimazole starting at 30 mg daily, and ophthalmopathy patients received high-dose intravenous methylprednisolone. According to the paper, TCR Vbeta CDR3 sequencing was carried out on about 140 peripheral blood samples, which came from approximately 41 ophthalmopathy, about 75 hyperthyroidism and about 17 progressor patients. Results and caveats for the whole study, not just this receptor: Most expanded thyroid clonotypes (frequency above 0.001) were also detected in blood, suggesting blood repertoires may reflect thyroid immune responses. During validation, the model predicted progression to ophthalmopathy a median of around 7 months ahead of onset, with more than 60% sensitivity and almost 75% specificity. Sample size was not statistically predetermined, and blinding of investigators to group allocation was not performed. In cross-validation, a model built on a 13 V-J signature told ophthalmopathy apart from stable hyperthyroidism with under 90% sensitivity and about 81% specificity, and in testing the same model reached 80%/75%.

The TCR beta CDR3 regions were amplified from RNA transcripts. A first-round RT-PCR of the TCR CDR3 used the HTBI primer set with the Qiagen OneStep RT-PCR kit. Libraries were constructed in a second round of multiplex PCR, after which size selection and purification were carried out. Paired-end sequencing of the libraries was performed with 100 bp reads on an Illumina HiSeq2000. On the study's bioinformatics: SOAPnuke was used to process the raw data, throwing out any read that contained adapters or uncalled bases, had a mean Phred below 15, or lacked an exact constant-primer or identifier match. High-quality paired reads were merged using COPE v1.2.5, and each unique nucleotide sequence was defined as a clonotype. MiTCR v1.1 was used to align clonotypes to the IMGT TRBV, TRBD and TRBJ reference segments. The analysis included only V-J combinations with a frequency above 0.0001, which together covered 99% to 99.2% of the repertoires. A TCS score was defined as the ratio between F50 (clonal expansion) and ExV (chaos), using BLOSUM62-based TCRdist between CDR3 peptides within each V-J. Welch's t-statistics and random forest reduced around 520 V-J features to around 14, which were used in a naive Bayes classifier (R e1071). Using fastp at Q25 and MiXCR, TCRdb reprocessed the public reads and kept productive beta chains. Each CDR3 protein gets just one entry, which takes the most common genes and DNA from the rows behind it. The V and J calls come from TCRdb's annotation, not from the publication. This sample comprises 92,000 or so distinct CDR3 sequences, about half of them detected only once. Clones ranked in the top ten supply roughly 26% of the sample.

This clonotype was found many times. It lacks a known antigen. No much larger clone exists at a distance of one base, and base qualities are not known. CDR1 and CDR2 were assigned from the germline V gene as SQVTM and ANQGSEA. The CDR3 measures 14 amino acids from cysteine to phenylalanine. The only DNA kept is the CDR3, 42 bases in frame from the first base. Trimming takes 1 base from V and 2 bases from J, and the germline ends sit 11 bases apart. Stable Graves' hyperthyroidism was defined as no progression to ophthalmopathy during 18 months of follow-up. The hyperthyroidism patients were between 18 and 65 years old and newly diagnosed, with a disease duration of less than 2 months. The study excluded patients with uncontrolled infections, other autoimmune diseases, pregnancy or lactation. Diagnoses were established on the basis of clinical symptoms, serum thyroxine and TRAb, thyroid ultrasound, and orbital computed tomography. Ficoll-Paque density gradient centrifugation was used to isolate PBMCs from 8.5 to 10 ml of fresh peripheral blood. Total RNA was extracted with Trizol reagent, and quality was checked on an Agilent 2100 Bioanalyzer.

The V and J genes are TRBV29-1 and TRBJ1-2, and the D gene may be TRBD1, 5 bases matching. The receptor's source is a woman aged 40 to 50 with Graves' hyperthyroidism. Sequenced sample: blood. The CDR3 protein: CSVEARDFNYGYTF. The DNA sequence is given as TGCAGCGTTGAAGCCCGGGACTTCAACTATGGCTACACCTTC.